Described below is a single T cell receptor beta chain sequence and its context. Its specificity is unknown. These data come from a study of immune evolution from preneoplasia to lung adenocarcinoma. Germline values: CDR1 MNHEY, CDR2 SVGAGI. With 4 bases clipped from V and 5 bases from J, the junction kept 7 bases outside the gene matches. The CDR3 covers 16 residues. The repertoire was sequenced with immunoSEQ multiplex PCR; TCRdb's copy has only in-frame clones and lacks some. Among roughly 4,600 clones, 60% to 85% were seen once, and the ten largest hold approximately 8%. Study-level findings and limits: From normal lung to invasive adenocarcinoma, top clone frequencies appeared to decrease.

The gene calls are TRBV6-5 and TRBJ2-3; 12 nucleotides line up with TRBD2. Sequencing was performed on FFPE adjacent normal lung tissue. The source is a donor aged 70 or over with lung adenocarcinoma. CDR3 residues: CASSSTSGRLLDTQYF. As DNA, the CDR3 is TGTGCCAGCAGTTCTACTAGCGGGAGGTTGCTAGATACGCAGTATTTT.